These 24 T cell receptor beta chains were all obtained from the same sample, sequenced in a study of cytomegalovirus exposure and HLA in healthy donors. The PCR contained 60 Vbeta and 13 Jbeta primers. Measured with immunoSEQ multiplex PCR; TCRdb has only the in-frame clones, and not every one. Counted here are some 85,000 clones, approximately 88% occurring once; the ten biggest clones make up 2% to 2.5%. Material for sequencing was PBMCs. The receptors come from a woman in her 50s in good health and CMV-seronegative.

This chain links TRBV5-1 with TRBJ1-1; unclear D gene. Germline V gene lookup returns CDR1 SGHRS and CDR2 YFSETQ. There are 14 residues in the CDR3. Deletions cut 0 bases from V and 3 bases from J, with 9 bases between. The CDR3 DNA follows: TGCGCCAGCAGCTTGGCAACGAGGGACACTGAAGCTTTCTTT. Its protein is CASSLATRDTEAFF.

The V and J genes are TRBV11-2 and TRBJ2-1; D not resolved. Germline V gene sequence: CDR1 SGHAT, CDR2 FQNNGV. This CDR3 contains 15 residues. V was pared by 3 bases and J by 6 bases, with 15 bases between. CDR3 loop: CASSLGKLLRNEQFF. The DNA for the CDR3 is TGTGCCAGCAGCTTGGGCAAACTCCTCCGCAATGAGCAGTTCTTC.

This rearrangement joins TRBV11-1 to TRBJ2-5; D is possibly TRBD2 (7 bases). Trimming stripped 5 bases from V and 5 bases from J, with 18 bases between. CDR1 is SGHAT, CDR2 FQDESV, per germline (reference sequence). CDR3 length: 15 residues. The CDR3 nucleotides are TGTGCCAGCAGCCCCCGAGGGGGGGGCGAGGAGACCCAGTACTTC. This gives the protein CASSPRGGGEETQYF.

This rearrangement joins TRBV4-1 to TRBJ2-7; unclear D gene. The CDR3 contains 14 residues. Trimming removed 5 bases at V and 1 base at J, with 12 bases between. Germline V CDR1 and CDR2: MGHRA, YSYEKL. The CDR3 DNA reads TGCGCCAGCAGCTCGGCTCTCGGGTCCTACGAGCAGTACGTC. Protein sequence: CASSSALGSYEQYV.

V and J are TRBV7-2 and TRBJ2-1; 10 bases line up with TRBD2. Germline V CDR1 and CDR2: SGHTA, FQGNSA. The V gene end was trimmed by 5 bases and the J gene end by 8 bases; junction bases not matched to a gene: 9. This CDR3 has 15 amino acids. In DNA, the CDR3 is TGTGCCAGCAGCCAACAGCGGGGGGGCGGGGATGAGCAGTTCTTC. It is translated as CASSQQRGGGDEQFF.

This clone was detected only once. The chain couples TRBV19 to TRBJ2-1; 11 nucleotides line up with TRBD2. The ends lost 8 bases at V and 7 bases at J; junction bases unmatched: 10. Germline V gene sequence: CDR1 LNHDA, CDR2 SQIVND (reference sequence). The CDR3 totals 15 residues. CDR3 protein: CASRPVSGGANEQFF. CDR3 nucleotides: TGTGCCAGTCGCCCCGTTAGCGGGGGGGCAAATGAGCAGTTCTTC.

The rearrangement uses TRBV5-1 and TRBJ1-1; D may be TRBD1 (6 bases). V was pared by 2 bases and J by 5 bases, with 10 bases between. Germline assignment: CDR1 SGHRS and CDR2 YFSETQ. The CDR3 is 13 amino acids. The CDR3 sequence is CASSLQQGTEAFF. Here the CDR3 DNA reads TGCGCCAGCAGCTTACAACAGGGAACTGAAGCTTTCTTT.

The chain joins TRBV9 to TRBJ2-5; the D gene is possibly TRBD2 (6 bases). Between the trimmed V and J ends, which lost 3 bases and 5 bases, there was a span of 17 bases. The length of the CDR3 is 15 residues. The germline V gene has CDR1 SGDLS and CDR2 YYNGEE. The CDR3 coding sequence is TGTGCCAGCAGCGAGGGAGGAAGGTGGTTGGAGACCCAGTACTTC. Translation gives CASSEGGRWLETQYF.

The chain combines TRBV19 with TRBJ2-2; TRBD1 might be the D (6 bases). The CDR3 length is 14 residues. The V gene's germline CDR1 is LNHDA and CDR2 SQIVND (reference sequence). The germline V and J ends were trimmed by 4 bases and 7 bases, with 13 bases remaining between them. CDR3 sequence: CASSRPQGFGELFF. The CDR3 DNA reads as TGTGCCAGTAGTAGACCACAGGGTTTCGGGGAGCTGTTTTTT.

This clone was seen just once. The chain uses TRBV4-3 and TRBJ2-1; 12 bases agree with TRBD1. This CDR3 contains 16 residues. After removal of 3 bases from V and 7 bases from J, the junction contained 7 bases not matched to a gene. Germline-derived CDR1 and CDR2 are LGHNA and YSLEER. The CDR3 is CASSQHRDRGRNEQFF. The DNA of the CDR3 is TGCGCCAGCAGCCAGCACCGGGACAGGGGGCGGAATGAGCAGTTCTTC.

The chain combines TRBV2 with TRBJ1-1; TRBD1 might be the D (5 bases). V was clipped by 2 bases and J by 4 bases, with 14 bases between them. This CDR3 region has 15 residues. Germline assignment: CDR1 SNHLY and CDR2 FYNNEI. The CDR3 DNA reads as TGTGCCAGCAGTGAAAGGGAAGGGGTTGGCACTGAAGCTTTCTTT. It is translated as CASSEREGVGTEAFF.

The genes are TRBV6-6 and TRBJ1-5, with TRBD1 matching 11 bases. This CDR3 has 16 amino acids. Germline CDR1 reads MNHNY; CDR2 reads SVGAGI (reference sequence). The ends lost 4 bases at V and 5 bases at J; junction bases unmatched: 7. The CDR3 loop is CASSSRDRGDHQPQHF. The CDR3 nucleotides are TGTGCCAGCAGTTCGAGGGACAGGGGGGACCATCAGCCCCAGCATTTT.

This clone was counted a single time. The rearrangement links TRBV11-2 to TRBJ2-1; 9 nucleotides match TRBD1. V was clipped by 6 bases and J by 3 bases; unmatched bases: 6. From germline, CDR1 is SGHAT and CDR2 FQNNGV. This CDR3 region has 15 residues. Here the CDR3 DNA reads TGTGCCAGCAGAGATGGACAGGGGCACTACAATGAGCAGTTCTTC. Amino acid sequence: CASRDGQGHYNEQFF.

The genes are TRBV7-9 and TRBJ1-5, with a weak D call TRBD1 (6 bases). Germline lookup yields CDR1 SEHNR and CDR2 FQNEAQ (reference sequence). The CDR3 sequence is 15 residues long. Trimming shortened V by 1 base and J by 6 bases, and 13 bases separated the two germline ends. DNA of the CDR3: TGTGCCAGCAGCTTAGGGGACACTCCGGGTCAGCCCCAGCATTTT. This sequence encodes CASSLGDTPGQPQHF.

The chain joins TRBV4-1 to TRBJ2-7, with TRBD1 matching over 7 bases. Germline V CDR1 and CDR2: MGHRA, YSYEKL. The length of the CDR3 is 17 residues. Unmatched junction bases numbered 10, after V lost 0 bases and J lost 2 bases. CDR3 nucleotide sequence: TGCGCCAGCAGCCAAGATACAGTGAGACAGGGACCCTACGAGCAGTACTTC. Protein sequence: CASSQDTVRQGPYEQYF.

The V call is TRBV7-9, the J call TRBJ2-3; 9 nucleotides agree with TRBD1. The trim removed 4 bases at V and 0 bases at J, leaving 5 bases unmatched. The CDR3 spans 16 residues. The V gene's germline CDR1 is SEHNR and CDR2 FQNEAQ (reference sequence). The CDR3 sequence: CASSSDRGASTDTQYF. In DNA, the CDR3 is TGTGCCAGCAGCTCGGACAGGGGCGCCAGCACAGATACGCAGTATTTT. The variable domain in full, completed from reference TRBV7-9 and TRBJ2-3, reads DTGVSQNPRHKITKRGQNVTFRCDPISEHNRLYWYRQTLGQGPEFLTYFQNEAQLEKSRLLSDRFSAERPKGSFSTLEIQRTEQGDSAMYLCASSSDRGASTDTQYFGPGTRLTVL.

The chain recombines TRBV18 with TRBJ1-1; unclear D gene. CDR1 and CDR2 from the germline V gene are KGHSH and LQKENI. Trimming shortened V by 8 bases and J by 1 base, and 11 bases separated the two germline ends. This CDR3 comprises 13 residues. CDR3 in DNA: TGTGCCAGCGCCAAGGACTGGAACACTGAAGCTTTCTTT. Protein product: CASAKDWNTEAFF.

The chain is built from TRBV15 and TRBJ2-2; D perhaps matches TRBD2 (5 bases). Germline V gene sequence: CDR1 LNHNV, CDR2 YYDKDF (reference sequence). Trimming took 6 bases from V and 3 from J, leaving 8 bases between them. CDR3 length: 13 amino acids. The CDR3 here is CATREVDTGELFF. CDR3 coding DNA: TGTGCCACCAGGGAGGTCGACACCGGGGAGCTGTTTTTT. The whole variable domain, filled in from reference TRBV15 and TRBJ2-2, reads DAMVIQNPRYQVTQFGKPVTLSCSQTLNHNVMYWYQQKSSQAPKLLFHYYDKDFNNEADTPDNFQSRRPNTSFCFLDIRSPGLGDTAMYLCATREVDTGELFFGEGSRLTVL.

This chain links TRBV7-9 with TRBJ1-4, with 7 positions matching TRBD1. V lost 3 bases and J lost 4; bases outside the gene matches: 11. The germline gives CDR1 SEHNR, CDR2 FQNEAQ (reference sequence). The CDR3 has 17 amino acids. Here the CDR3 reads CASSLGVWGQRNEKLFF. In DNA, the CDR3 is TGTGCCAGCAGCTTGGGGGTGTGGGGACAGCGTAATGAAAAACTGTTTTTT.

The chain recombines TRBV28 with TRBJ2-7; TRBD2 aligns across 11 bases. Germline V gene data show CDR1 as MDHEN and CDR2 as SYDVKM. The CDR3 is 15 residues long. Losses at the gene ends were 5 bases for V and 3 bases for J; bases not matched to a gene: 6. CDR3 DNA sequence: TGTGCCAGCAGTCCCGGGACTAGCGGAAACTACGAGCAGTACTTC. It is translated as CASSPGTSGNYEQYF.

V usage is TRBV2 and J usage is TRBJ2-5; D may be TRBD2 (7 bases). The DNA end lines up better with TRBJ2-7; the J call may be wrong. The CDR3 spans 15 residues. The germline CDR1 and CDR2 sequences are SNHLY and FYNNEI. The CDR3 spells CASQWGGQGSYEQYF. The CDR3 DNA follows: TGTGCCAGTCAATGGGGGGGCCAGGGCTCCTACGAGCAGTACTTC.

The CDR3 sequence is CASSDSAGGQVNEQFF. Written as DNA, the CDR3 is TGTGCCAGCAGTGACTCGGCGGGGGGGCAGGTAAATGAGCAGTTCTTC. The rearrangement joins TRBV6-4 to TRBJ2-1; TRBD2 aligns across 9 bases. The length of the CDR3 is 16 residues. The germline gives CDR1 MRHNA, CDR2 SNTAGT. V dropped 0 bases and J dropped 7; count of bases not matched to a gene: 7.

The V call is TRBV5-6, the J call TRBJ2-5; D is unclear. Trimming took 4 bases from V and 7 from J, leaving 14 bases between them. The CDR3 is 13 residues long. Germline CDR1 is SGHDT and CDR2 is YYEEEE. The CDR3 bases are TGTGCCAGCAGCCCCCGTACGAGTGGGACCCAGTACTTC. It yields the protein CASSPRTSGTQYF.

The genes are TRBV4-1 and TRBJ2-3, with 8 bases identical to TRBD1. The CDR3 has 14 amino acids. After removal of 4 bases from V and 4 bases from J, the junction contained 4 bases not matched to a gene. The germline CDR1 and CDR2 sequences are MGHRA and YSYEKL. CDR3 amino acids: CASSLGQEADTQYF. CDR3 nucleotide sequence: TGCGCCAGCAGCCTGGGACAGGAGGCAGATACGCAGTATTTT.